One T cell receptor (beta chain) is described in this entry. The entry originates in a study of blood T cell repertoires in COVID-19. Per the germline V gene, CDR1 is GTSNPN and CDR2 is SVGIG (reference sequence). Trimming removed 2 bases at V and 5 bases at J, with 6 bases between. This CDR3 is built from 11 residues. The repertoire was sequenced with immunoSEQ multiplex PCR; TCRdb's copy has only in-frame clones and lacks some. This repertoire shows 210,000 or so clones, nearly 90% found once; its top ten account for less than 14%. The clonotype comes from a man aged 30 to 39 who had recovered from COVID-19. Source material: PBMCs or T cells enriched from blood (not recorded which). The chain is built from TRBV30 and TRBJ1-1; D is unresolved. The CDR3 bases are TGTGCCTGGAGTAGGAGTACTGAAGCTTTCTTT. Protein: CAWSRSTEAFF.